A selection of T cell receptor beta chains follows, all from one sample in a study of human thymus T cells. Profiled with immunoSEQ multiplex PCR; TCRdb holds only in-frame clones, not every one. The table lists roughly 54,000 clones, nearly 95% of them singletons. Sequencing was done on a sample of blood. Every receptor here comes from a boy less than two years old with a congenital heart defect but otherwise immunologically healthy. CDR3s leave out the opening cysteine and the closing phenylalanine or tryptophan.

V	J	CDR3
TRBV5-1	TRBJ1-4	ASSSTGTGNEKLF
TRBV29-1	TRBJ2-1	SVRAYNEQF
TRBV28	TRBJ1-1	ASSRNRNTEAF
TRBV27	TRBJ1-2	ASSGGAVYGYT
TRBV9	TRBJ2-7	ASSTGQGAHEQY
TRBV9	TRBJ1-4	ASSVAGQGATNEKLF
TRBV7-2	TRBJ1-5	ASSLATGASQPQH
TRBV5-6	TRBJ2-5	ASSSDRGETQY
TRBV5-1	TRBJ2-3	ASSLGGVLRDTDTQY
TRBV5-4	TRBJ2-7	ASSLGGLSSYEQY
TRBV19	TRBJ1-4	ASGQDGNEKLF
TRBV18	TRBJ2-7	ASSQGFSYEQY
TRBV5-1	TRBJ2-7	ASSSRPGQGTYEQY
TRBV5-1	TRBJ2-7	ASSATGTGGGEQY
TRBV5-6	TRBJ1-1	ASSWVDRGYTEAF
TRBV4-2	TRBJ1-1	ASSLQTGEAF
TRBV19	TRBJ2-3	ASSMGQGLAGDTQY
TRBV7-9	TRBJ2-7	ASSLSPVRAGVSYEQY
TRBV7-8	TRBJ1-1	ASSLEAGVRKAF
TRBV7-6	TRBJ2-1	ASSKITGTSGRGEQF
TRBV10-1	TRBJ2-7	ASSGRDTYEQY
TRBV27	TRBJ1-1	ASRLKPGGGTEAF
TRBV11-2	TRBJ2-7	ASSLGASGGISSYEQY
TRBV7-2	TRBJ2-3	ASSLGGTGTDTQY
TRBV2	TRBJ2-5	ASTVGLAGVVTQY
TRBV27	TRBJ1-5	ASSPLAGMDQPQH
TRBV20-1	TRBJ1-4	SARVLRELF
TRBV7-9	TRBJ2-2	ASWTGELF
TRBV10-3	TRBJ2-2	AIGRGGAGELF
TRBV2	TRBJ2-5	ASRGGSYQETQY
TRBV7-9	TRBJ2-3	ASSPGRTDTQY
TRBV7-6	TRBJ2-7	ASSLGMGHYEQY
TRBV4-1	TRBJ2-1	ASSQEGAGGPDEQF
TRBV5-6	TRBJ1-2	ASSYTGGYGYT
TRBV7-9	TRBJ2-1	ASSFPGTPPYNEQF
TRBV7-2	TRBJ1-2	ASSLEKGQGAYGYT
TRBV4-3	TRBJ2-3	ASSQDPGGGTDTQY
TRBV2	TRBJ2-2	ASSGTPRLIAGELF
TRBV19	TRBJ2-1	ASSIGGLNNEQF
TRBV5-1	TRBJ1-1	ASSVDGTEAF
TRBV10-2	TRBJ2-7	ASSEGSSYEQY